This TCR beta chain was retrieved from a study of radiation and T cells in renal cell carcinoma. Time point specified: blood 4 weeks post-SBRT, at nephrectomy. Treatment here: 15 Gy SBRT to primary tumor, nephrectomy 4 weeks later. The V segment lost 0 bases and the J segment 0 bases; nucleotides outside the gene matches: 6. The V gene's germline CDR1 is SGHRS and CDR2 YFSETQ. This CDR3 comprises 18 residues. Here immunoSEQ multiplex PCR was the method, and the copy in TCRdb shows in-frame clones only, minus some. The repertoire holds fewer than 200,000 clones, with 88% as singletons. A remark on this clone: Its matching antigen is unknown.

Study conclusions and caveats: Pretreatment tumor biopsies were lacking, so baseline clonotypes are unknown. Top tumor clonotypes rose in blood 2 weeks post-radiation, then contracted.

This TCR was recovered from a woman aged 50 to 60 with renal cell carcinoma. The chain carries TRBV5-1 and TRBJ2-6; 7 bases line up with TRBD1. The sequenced sample was blood, obtained from a patient whose treatment included radiotherapy and nephrectomy. The CDR3 spells CASSLEGTVLSGANVLTF. CDR3 DNA sequence: TGCGCCAGCAGCTTGGAAGGGACAGTTCTCTCTGGGGCCAACGTCCTGACTTTC. Variable domain in full (rest from reference TRBV5-1 and TRBJ2-6): KAGVTQTPRYLIKTRGQQVTLSCSPISGHRSVSWYQQTPGQGLQFLFEYFSETQRNKGNFPGRFSGRQFSNSRSEMNVSTLELGDSALYLCASSLEGTVLSGANVLTFGAGSRLTVL.